This passage covers 28 T cell receptor beta chains from one sample sequenced in a study of patients and donors after allogeneic stem cell transplantation. From the RT-PCR reads, TCRdb called clonotypes with MiXCR, one entry per CDR3 protein. The sample consists of 410,000 or so distinct CDR3 sequences, 16% of them appearing once. Material for sequencing was blood, either unsorted or a sorted T cell fraction (not recorded which). These receptors came from a human donor who was either an allogeneic HSCT recipient or a stem cell or donor lymphocyte infusion donor (not recorded which). It is not recorded whose cells these are; they may come from a transplant donor.

This clonotype was counted many times. The chain uses TRBV29-1 and TRBJ2-3, with D hard to call. Trimming pared 3 bases from V and 6 bases from J, leaving 7 bases between. This CDR3 has 11 amino acids. Germline V gene lookup returns CDR1 SQVTM and CDR2 ANQGSEA. The CDR3 bases are TGCAGCGTTGATTTGAGGGATACGCAGTATTTT. Translating gives CSVDLRDTQYF.

The CDR3 DNA sequence: TGTGCCAGCAGTTATCCCCTGGGCGAGGGAATTTCACCCCTCCACTTT. Encoded protein: CASSYPLGEGISPLHF. The genes are TRBV6-5 and TRBJ1-6; D is unclear. CDR1 MNHEY and CDR2 SVGAGI come from the germline V gene. Trimming took 3 bases from V and 9 from J, leaving 18 bases between them. The CDR3 consists of 16 residues.

This clonotype was found many times. This chain links TRBV9 with TRBJ2-3; D unclear. In germline, CDR1 is SGDLS, CDR2 YYNGEE. The V gene lost 7 bases and the J gene lost 5 bases, with 2 bases spanning the gap. CDR3 length: 9 residues. Here the CDR3 reads CASGDTQYF. The CDR3 DNA reads TGTGCCAGCGGAGATACGCAGTATTTT.

This clonotype has only a few counts. The V call is TRBV25-1, the J call TRBJ2-1; D uncertain. The CDR3 is made up of 15 amino acids. Germline V gene lookup returns CDR1 MGHDK and CDR2 SYGVNS. The V gene lost 1 base and the J gene lost 5 bases, with 12 bases spanning the gap. The CDR3 nucleotides are TGTGCCAGCAGTGAATCGTTCCCCCGGGACAATGAGCAGTTCTTC. Translation: CASSESFPRDNEQFF.

A few counts support this clonotype. CDR3 residues: CATSRDYTGGSHEQYF. The CDR3 nucleotides read TGTGCCACCAGCAGAGATTACACAGGGGGGTCTCACGAGCAGTACTTC. The chain is built from TRBV15 and TRBJ2-7, with TRBD1 identical over 8 bases. With V trimmed by 0 bases and J by 5 bases, 9 bases remained unmatched. CDR1 is LNHNV, CDR2 YYDKDF, per germline (reference sequence). The CDR3 runs 16 residues.

The rearrangement joins TRBV24-1 to TRBJ1-5; D remains unclear. From germline, CDR1 is KGHDR and CDR2 SFDVKD. The CDR3 loop spans 14 amino acids. V was cut by 1 base and J by 0 bases, with 3 bases left in between. The CDR3, as DNA: TGTGCCACCAGTGATTTTTATAGCAATCAGCCCCAGCATTTT. Amino acids: CATSDFYSNQPQHF.

The table lists this clonotype with a few counts. The chain links TRBV4-1 to TRBJ2-7, with 13 positions matching TRBD2. The CDR3 is 16 amino acids. Trimming removed 1 base from V and 8 bases from J; junction bases left unmatched: 8. Germline values: CDR1 MGHRA, CDR2 YSYEKL. CDR3 coding DNA: TGCGCCAGCAGCCAAGGGGGACTAGCGGGACCAATGAAGCAGTACTTC. The encoded protein is CASSQGGLAGPMKQYF.

The chain is built from TRBV5-1 and TRBJ1-4; D may be TRBD1 (5 bases). V was shortened by 6 bases and J by 0 bases, with 12 bases between the two germline ends. There are 15 residues in the CDR3. CDR1 SGHRS and CDR2 YFSETQ come from the germline V gene. Here the CDR3 DNA reads TGCGCCAGCACTTTCGACAGTGCAACTAATGAAAAACTGTTTTTT. This translates into CASTFDSATNEKLFF.

This clonotype was seen only a few times. The genes are TRBV6-1 and TRBJ2-1; 8 nucleotides line up with TRBD2. The CDR3 contains 16 residues. The V segment lost 6 bases and the J segment 3 bases; nucleotides outside the gene matches: 10. Germline-derived CDR1 and CDR2 are MNHNS and SASEGT. CDR3 bases: TGTGCCAGCAGCCGAGAAGCGGGGGCCCTCTACAATGAGCAGTTCTTC. Translating it yields CASSREAGALYNEQFF.

V usage is TRBV21-1 and J usage is TRBJ2-5; the table's D call of TRBD2 was not tested on the DNA. TRBV21-1 is annotated as a pseudogene. The CDR3 runs 16 residues. The CDR3 here is CASSKFGTSVGKTQYF. The CDR3 nucleotides read TGTGCCAGCAGCAAATTTGGGACTAGCGTCGGGAAGACCCAGTACTTC.

The table lists this clonotype with a few counts. The V and J genes are TRBV5-1 and TRBJ2-7; 8 bases fit TRBD1. CDR1 SGHRS and CDR2 YFSETQ come from the germline V gene. The CDR3 spans 16 residues. The V gene end was trimmed by 0 bases and the J gene end by 2 bases; junction bases not matched to a gene: 7. For the CDR3, the DNA is TGCGCCAGCAGCTTGGAATCAGGGGGCAAGCCCTACGAGCAGTACTTC. It encodes CASSLESGGKPYEQYF.

The rearrangement links TRBV20-1 to TRBJ2-2, with D perhaps TRBD1 or TRBD2 (5 bases each). Trimming took off 2 bases at V and 4 bases at J, with 11 bases between the two ends. The CDR3 runs to 14 residues. Germline lookup yields CDR1 DFQATT and CDR2 SNEGSKA (reference sequence). CDR3 DNA: TGCAGTGCTAGAAAGGGGACGACCACCGGGGAGCTGTTTTTT. Translated, it gives CSARKGTTTGELFF.

The J gene is TRBJ2-7, the V gene TRBV27; D possibly corresponds to TRBD2 (6 bases). CDR3 size: 15 residues. V lost 4 bases, J lost 2 bases, and 15 bases lay in between. The germline CDR1 and CDR2 sequences are MNHEY and SMNVEV (reference sequence). The CDR3 protein is CASSSPGTSTYEQYF. For the CDR3, the DNA is TGTGCCAGCAGTTCACCCGGGACTTCCACCTACGAGCAGTACTTC.

The J gene is TRBJ1-2, the V gene TRBV3-1; D might be TRBD1 (5 bases). Trimming shortened V by 1 base and J by 3 bases, and 15 bases separated the two germline ends. Germline V lookup: CDR1 LGHDT, CDR2 YNNKEL (reference sequence). This CDR3 spans 16 amino acids. CDR3 bases: TGTGCCAGCAGCCAAGGGGGCAGCCCCCAGTACTATGGCTACACCTTC. Translated: CASSQGGSPQYYGYTF.

This clonotype turned up a few times. The rearrangement uses TRBV7-2 and TRBJ1-3; no clear D gene. The germline V and J ends were trimmed by 5 bases and 0 bases, with 11 bases remaining between them. Looked up from germline, CDR1 is SGHTA and CDR2 is FQGNSA. The CDR3 is made up of 15 amino acids. In DNA form, the CDR3 reads TGTGCCAGCAGCCCCACCCTCTTCTCTGGAAACACCATATATTTT. Translation gives CASSPTLFSGNTIYF.

This clonotype was counted many times. The rearrangement links TRBV3-1 to TRBJ1-5; the D is unclear. CDR1 and CDR2 (germline): LGHDT, YNNKEL (reference sequence). The V end lost 6 bases, the J end lost 6 bases, and 12 bases lay between the germline ends. The CDR3 loop spans 13 amino acids. DNA for the CDR3: TGTGCCAGCAGTCAACCTGGAGGTCAGCCCCAGCATTTT. This gives the protein CASSQPGGQPQHF.

This chain uses TRBV14 with TRBJ1-2; D gene uncertain. The CDR3 is 15 residues long. V lost 0 bases and J lost 9, with 17 bases in between. Germline V lookup: CDR1 SGHDN, CDR2 FVKESK. The CDR3 region has the DNA TGTGCCAGCAGCCAAGATCGGAGAGGACCCATTAGCTACACCTTC. Protein product: CASSQDRRGPISYTF.

This clonotype was counted between two and nine times. The chain recombines TRBV12-3 or TRBV12-4 with TRBJ1-5; the D is unclear. The germline V and J ends were trimmed by 3 bases and 0 bases, with 12 bases remaining between them. This CDR3 is 16 amino acids long. CDR3 coding DNA: TGTGCCAGCAGTTTGGGGTATCCTGGTAGCAATCAGCCCCAGCATTTT. Amino acids: CASSLGYPGSNQPQHF.

The chain recombines TRBV20-1 with TRBJ2-1, with 7 bases identical to TRBD1. Trimming removed 8 bases from V and 8 bases from J; junction bases left unmatched: 18. This CDR3 has 15 amino acids. Germline CDR1 is DFQATT and CDR2 is SNEGSKA (reference sequence). The CDR3 protein is CSPAGRGQRNDEQFF. CDR3 coding DNA: TGCAGTCCCGCCGGAAGGGGGCAAAGGAATGATGAGCAGTTCTTC.

About this clonotype itself: At one boundary the junction diverges from the germline segment, which might be a read error. The genes are TRBV2 and TRBJ2-4; D unresolved. CDR3 length: 13 amino acids. From germline, CDR1 is SNHLY and CDR2 FYNNEI. CDR3 coding DNA: TGTGCCAGCACTGAAGGTTCCAAAAACATTCAGTACTTC. It yields the protein CASTEGSKNIQYF.

The genes are TRBV15 and TRBJ1-5; tentative D call: TRBD1 (5 bases). CDR3 length: 14 residues. Trimming stripped 5 bases from V and 3 bases from J, with 11 bases between. Germline V CDR1 and CDR2: LNHNV, YYDKDF (reference sequence). CDR3 sequence (DNA): TGTGCCACCAGCCCGGGACCCTTCAATCAGCCCCAGCATTTT. Translating gives CATSPGPFNQPQHF.

The gene calls are TRBV6-5 and TRBJ1-1; D not resolved. Germline loops: CDR1 MNHEY, CDR2 SVGAGI. The V gene lost 0 bases and the J gene lost 2 bases, with 10 bases spanning the gap. The CDR3 length is 15 residues. CDR3 residues: CASSYSRQVNTEAFF. Here the CDR3 DNA reads TGTGCCAGCAGTTACTCGAGGCAGGTTAACACTGAAGCTTTCTTT.

This clonotype has only a few counts. The genes are TRBV3-1 and TRBJ1-1, with D hard to call. Germline V gives CDR1 LGHDT, CDR2 YNNKEL (reference sequence). This CDR3 region has 14 residues. The ends were cut back, 2 bases at V and 6 bases at J, with 13 bases in the middle. The CDR3 reads CASSQSDRKAEAFF. The DNA for the CDR3 is TGTGCCAGCAGCCAATCCGATAGAAAGGCTGAAGCTTTCTTT.

The chain links TRBV3-1 to TRBJ1-5; D unclear. Trimming removed 0 bases at V and 5 bases at J, with 17 bases between. Germline V gives CDR1 LGHDT, CDR2 YNNKEL (reference sequence). CDR3 length: 17 amino acids. The CDR3: CASSQEKGLAEDQPQHF. The CDR3 DNA reads TGTGCCAGCAGCCAAGAAAAAGGTTTGGCGGAGGATCAGCCCCAGCATTTT.

The gene calls are TRBV12-3 or TRBV12-4 and TRBJ1-2; D gene unclear. Trimming pared 6 bases from V and 0 bases from J, leaving 8 bases between. There are 13 residues in the CDR3. The CDR3 is CASSIPPNYGYTF. The CDR3 DNA reads TGTGCCAGCAGCATACCTCCTAACTATGGCTACACCTTC.

There are many counts of this clonotype. The chain links TRBV4-2 to TRBJ2-5; no clear D. CDR3 length: 13 residues. The ends were cut back, 5 bases at V and 2 bases at J, with 9 bases in the middle. Germline loops: CDR1 LGHNA, CDR2 YNFKEQ. In DNA, the CDR3 is TGTGCCAGCAGCGCAGGACCTCAAGAGACCCAGTACTTC. Its protein is CASSAGPQETQYF.

There are a few counts of this clonotype. The rearrangement links TRBV7-2 to TRBJ2-5, with D unresolved. The ends were cut back, 5 bases at V and 5 bases at J, with 9 bases in the middle. The CDR3 is 12 amino acids. Germline CDR1 is SGHTA and CDR2 is FQGNSA. CDR3: CASSPVVETQYF. For the CDR3, the DNA is TGTGCCAGCAGCCCCGTTGTGGAGACCCAGTACTTC.

This clonotype was observed a few times. The J gene is TRBJ1-1, the V gene TRBV7-2, with D possibly being TRBD1 (6 bases). Between the trimmed V and J ends, which lost 1 base and 5 bases, there was a span of 17 bases. The germline CDR1 and CDR2 sequences are SGHTA and FQGNSA. This CDR3 is built from 16 residues. The CDR3 DNA reads as TGTGCCAGCAGCTTAGGTAGGGATGCCAGGGGAACTGAAGCTTTCTTT. It codes for CASSLGRDARGTEAFF.